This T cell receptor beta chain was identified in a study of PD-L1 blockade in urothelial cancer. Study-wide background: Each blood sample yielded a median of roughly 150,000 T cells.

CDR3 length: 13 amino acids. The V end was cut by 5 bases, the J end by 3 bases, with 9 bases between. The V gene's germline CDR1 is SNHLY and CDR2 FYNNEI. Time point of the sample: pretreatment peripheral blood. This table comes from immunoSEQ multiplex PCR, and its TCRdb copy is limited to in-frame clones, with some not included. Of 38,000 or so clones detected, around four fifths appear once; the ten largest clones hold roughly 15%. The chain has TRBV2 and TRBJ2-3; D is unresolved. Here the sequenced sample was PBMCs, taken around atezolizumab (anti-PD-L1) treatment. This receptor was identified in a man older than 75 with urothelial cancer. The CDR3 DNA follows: TGTGCCAGCAGTCGAGAAGCGACAGATACGCAGTATTTT. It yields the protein CASSREATDTQYF.